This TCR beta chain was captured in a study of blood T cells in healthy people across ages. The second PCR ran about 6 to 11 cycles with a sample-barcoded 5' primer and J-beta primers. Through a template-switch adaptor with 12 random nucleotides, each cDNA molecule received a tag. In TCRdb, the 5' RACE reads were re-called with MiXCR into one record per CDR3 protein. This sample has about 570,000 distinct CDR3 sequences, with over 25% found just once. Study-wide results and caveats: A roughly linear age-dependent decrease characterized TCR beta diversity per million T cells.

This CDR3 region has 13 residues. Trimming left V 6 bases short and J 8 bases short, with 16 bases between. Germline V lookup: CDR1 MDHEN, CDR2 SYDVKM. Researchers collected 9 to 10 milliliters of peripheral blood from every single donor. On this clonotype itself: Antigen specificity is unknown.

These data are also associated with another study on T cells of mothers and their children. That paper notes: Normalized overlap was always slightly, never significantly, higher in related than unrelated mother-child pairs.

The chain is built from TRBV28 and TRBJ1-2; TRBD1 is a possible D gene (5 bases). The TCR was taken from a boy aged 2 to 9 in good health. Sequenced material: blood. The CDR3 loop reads CASSSGSGPGYTF. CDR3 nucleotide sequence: TGTGCCAGCAGCTCGGGGTCGGGGCCCGGCTACACCTTC.